This TCR beta chain was captured by sequencing in a study of T cells in localized non-small cell lung cancer. Study-wide findings and caveats: The study found T cell clonality highest in uninvolved adjacent lung, above tumor. The study detected a median roughly 50 of the top 100 tumor clones in adjacent lung.

The method was immunoSEQ multiplex PCR; TCRdb's version includes in-frame clones alone and lacks a portion of them. Altogether 10,000 to 15,000 clones are present, 85% to 90% being singletons, with the ten largest covering less than 25%. Regarding this clone: Its cognate antigen is unknown.

The CDR3 is made up of 12 amino acids. CDR1 is SGHRS, CDR2 YFSETQ, per germline. V lost 4 bases, J lost 7 bases, and 8 bases lay in between. The sequences come from peripheral blood, collected before any cancer treatment. This chain joins TRBV5-1 and TRBJ2-2; unclear D gene. This sequence originates from a male donor older than 55 with stage I lung adenocarcinoma. The CDR3 spells CASSPGHGELFF. The DNA for the CDR3 is TGCGCCAGCAGCCCCGGCCACGGGGAGCTGTTTTTT.